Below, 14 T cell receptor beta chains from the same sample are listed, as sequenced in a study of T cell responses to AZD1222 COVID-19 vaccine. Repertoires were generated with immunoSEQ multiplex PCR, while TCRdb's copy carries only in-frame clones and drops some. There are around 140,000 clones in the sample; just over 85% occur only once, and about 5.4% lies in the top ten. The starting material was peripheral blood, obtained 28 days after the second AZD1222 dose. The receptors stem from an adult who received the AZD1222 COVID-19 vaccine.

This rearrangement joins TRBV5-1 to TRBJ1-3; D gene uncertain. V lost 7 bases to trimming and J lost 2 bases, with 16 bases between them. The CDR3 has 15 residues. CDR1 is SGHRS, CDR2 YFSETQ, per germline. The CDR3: CASAKFEGTGNTIYF. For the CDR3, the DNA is TGCGCCAGCGCCAAATTCGAGGGCACTGGAAACACCATATATTTT.

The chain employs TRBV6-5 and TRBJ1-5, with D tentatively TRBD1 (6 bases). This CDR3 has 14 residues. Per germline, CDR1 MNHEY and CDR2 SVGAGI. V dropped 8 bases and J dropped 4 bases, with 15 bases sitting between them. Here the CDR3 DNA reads TGTGCCAGCGAGTGGACAGCTGTAAATCAGCCCCAGCATTTT. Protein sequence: CASEWTAVNQPQHF.

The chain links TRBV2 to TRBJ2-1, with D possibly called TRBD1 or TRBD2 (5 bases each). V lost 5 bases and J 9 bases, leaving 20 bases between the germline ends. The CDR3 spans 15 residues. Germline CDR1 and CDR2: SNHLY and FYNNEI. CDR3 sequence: CASSLRSPGTGEQFF. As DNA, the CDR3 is TGTGCCAGCAGTCTCCGGTCCCCGGGGACCGGTGAGCAGTTCTTC.

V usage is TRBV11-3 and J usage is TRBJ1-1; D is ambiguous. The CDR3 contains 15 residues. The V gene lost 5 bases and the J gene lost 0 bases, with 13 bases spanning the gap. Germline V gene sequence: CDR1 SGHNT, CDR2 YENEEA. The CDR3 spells CASSQNGRMNTEAFF. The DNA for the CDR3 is TGTGCCAGCAGCCAAAACGGTAGGATGAACACTGAAGCTTTCTTT.

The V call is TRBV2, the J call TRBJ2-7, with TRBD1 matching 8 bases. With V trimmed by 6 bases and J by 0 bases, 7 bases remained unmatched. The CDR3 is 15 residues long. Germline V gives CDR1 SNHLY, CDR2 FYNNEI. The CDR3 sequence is CASRTGAQSSYEQYF. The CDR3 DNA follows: TGTGCCAGCAGGACAGGGGCCCAGAGCTCCTACGAGCAGTACTTC. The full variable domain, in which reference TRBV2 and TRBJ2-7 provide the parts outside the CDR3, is EPEVTQTPSHQVTQMGQEVILRCVPISNHLYFYWYRQILGQKVEFLVSFYNNEISEKSEIFDDQFSVERPDGSNFTLKIRSTKLEDSAMYFCASRTGAQSSYEQYFGPGTRLTVT.

Here the CDR3 reads CSVGIWNEQYF. DNA for the CDR3: TGCAGCGTTGGGATATGGAACGAGCAGTACTTC. The gene calls are TRBV29-1 and TRBJ2-7; D is undetermined. Germline V gene sequence: CDR1 SQVTM, CDR2 ANQGSEA. Trimming cost V 4 bases and J 5 bases, with 9 bases left between them. CDR3 size: 11 residues.

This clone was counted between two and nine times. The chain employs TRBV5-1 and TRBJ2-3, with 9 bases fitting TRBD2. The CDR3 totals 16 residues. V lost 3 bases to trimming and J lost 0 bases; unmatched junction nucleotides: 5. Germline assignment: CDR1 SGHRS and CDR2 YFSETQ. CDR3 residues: CASSSSSGASTDTQYF. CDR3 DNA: TGCGCCAGCAGCTCCTCTAGCGGGGCCAGCACAGATACGCAGTATTTT.

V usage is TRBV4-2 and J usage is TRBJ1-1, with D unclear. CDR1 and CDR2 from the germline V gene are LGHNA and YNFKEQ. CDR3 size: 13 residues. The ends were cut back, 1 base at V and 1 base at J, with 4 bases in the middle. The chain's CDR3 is CASSQVRNTEAFF. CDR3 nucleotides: TGTGCCAGCAGCCAAGTAAGGAACACTGAAGCTTTCTTT.

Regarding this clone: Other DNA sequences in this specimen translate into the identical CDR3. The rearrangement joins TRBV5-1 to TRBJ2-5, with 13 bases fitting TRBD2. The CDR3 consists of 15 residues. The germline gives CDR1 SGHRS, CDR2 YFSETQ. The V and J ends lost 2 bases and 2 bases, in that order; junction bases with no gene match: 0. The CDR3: CASSLLAGGQETQYF. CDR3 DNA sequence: TGCGCCAGCAGCTTACTAGCGGGGGGGCAAGAGACCCAGTACTTC.

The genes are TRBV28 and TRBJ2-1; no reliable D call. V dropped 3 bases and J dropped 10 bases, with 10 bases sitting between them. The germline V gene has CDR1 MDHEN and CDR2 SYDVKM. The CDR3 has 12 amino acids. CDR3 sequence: CASSLSQWEQFF. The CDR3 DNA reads TGTGCCAGCAGTTTGAGTCAGTGGGAGCAGTTCTTC.

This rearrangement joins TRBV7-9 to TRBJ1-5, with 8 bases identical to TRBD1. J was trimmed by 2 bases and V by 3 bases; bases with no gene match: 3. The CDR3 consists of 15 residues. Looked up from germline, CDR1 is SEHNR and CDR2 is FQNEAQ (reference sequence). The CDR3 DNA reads TGTGCCAGCAGCTTCGGACAGGGCGGCAATCAGCCCCAGCATTTT. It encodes CASSFGQGGNQPQHF.

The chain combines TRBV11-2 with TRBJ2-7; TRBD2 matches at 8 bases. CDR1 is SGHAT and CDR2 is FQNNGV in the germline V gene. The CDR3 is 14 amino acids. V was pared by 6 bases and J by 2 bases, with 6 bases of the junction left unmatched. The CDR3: CASRHTSGPYEQYF. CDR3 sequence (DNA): TGTGCCAGCAGGCATACTAGCGGTCCCTACGAGCAGTACTTC.

The CDR3 coding sequence is TGTGCCTGGAGTGCCCCAACTGGGATCTATTGGGATACGCAGTATTTT. This encodes CAWSAPTGIYWDTQYF. This sequence joins TRBV30 and TRBJ2-3; D is ambiguous. Germline CDR1 GTSNPN, CDR2 SVGIG (reference sequence). The CDR3 totals 16 residues. Trimming removed 1 base from V and 6 bases from J, with 20 bases in between. Complete variable domain (other parts from reference TRBV30 and TRBJ2-3): SQTIHQWPATLVQPVGSPLSLECTVEGTSNPNLYWYRQAAGRGLQLLFYSVGIGQISSEVPQNLSASRPQDRQFILSSKKLLLSDSGFYLCAWSAPTGIYWDTQYFGPGTRLTVL.

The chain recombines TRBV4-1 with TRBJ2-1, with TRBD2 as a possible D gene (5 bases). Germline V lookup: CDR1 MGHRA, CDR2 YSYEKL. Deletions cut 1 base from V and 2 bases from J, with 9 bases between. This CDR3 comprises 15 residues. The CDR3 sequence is CASSQVVGTYNEQFF. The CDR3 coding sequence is TGCGCCAGCAGCCAAGTTGTCGGGACCTACAATGAGCAGTTCTTC.